One and the same sample provided the 4 T cell receptor beta chains below, sequenced in a study of cytomegalovirus exposure and HLA in healthy donors. 13 Jbeta primers and 60 Vbeta primers were used for the PCR. Measured with immunoSEQ multiplex PCR; TCRdb has only the in-frame clones, and not every one. The data hold over 150,000 clones, with roughly 77% observed a single time. The specimen was PBMCs. These receptors all come from a woman aged 25 to 39 in good health and CMV-seropositive.

This clone appeared a single time. This sequence joins TRBV10-3 and TRBJ2-5; the match to TRBD2 covers 7 bases. Germline assignment: CDR1 ENHRY and CDR2 SYGVKD. The CDR3 runs to 16 residues. The V segment lost 0 bases and the J segment 5 bases; nucleotides outside the gene matches: 9. The CDR3 DNA reads as TGTGCCATCAGTGAGTCTAAGGCTAGCGGTAGGGAGACCCAGTACTTC. It is translated as CAISESKASGRETQYF.

The rearrangement uses TRBV10-2 and TRBJ2-2; 9 bases map to TRBD1. With 5 bases clipped from V and 7 bases from J, the junction kept 5 bases outside the gene matches. The CDR3 is 14 residues long. Germline CDR1 is WSHSY and CDR2 is SAAADI. This CDR3 reads CASSQQGAGGELFF. The CDR3 DNA sequence: TGCGCCAGCAGTCAACAGGGGGCCGGCGGGGAGCTGTTTTTT.

This chain links TRBV7-2 with TRBJ2-1; TRBD2 might be the D (6 bases). Germline loops: CDR1 SGHTA, CDR2 FQGNSA. CDR3 length equals 16 residues. Trimming cost V 5 bases and J 7 bases, with 21 bases left between them. The CDR3 here is CASSAPGLPPLNEQFF. The CDR3 nucleotides are TGTGCCAGCAGCGCACCGGGACTCCCTCCCCTTAATGAGCAGTTCTTC.

The V gene is TRBV7-9, the J gene TRBJ1-1, with 8 bases aligning to TRBD1. The J segment lost 11 bases and the V segment lost 5 bases, leaving 16 bases of the junction unmatched. This CDR3 has 15 amino acids. Germline lookup yields CDR1 SEHNR and CDR2 FQNEAQ (reference sequence). The CDR3 nucleotides read TGTGCCAGCAGCGCCGGACAGGGACCCACTGTCGAGGCTTTCTTT. Translation: CASSAGQGPTVEAFF. The full variable domain, with the rest looked up from reference TRBV7-9 and TRBJ1-1, is DTGVSQNPRHKITKRGQNVTFRCDPISEHNRLYWYRQTLGQGPEFLTYFQNEAQLEKSRLLSDRFSAERPKGSFSTLEIQRTEQGDSAMYLCASSAGQGPTVEAFFGQGTRLTVV.